This T cell receptor beta chain is drawn from a study of blood T cell repertoires in COVID-19. Study context: From T cells, B-cell-depleted T cells, or PBMCs came the material, which was cDNA or gDNA.

In the original workflow: From reference gene primer amplification, estimates of nucleated cell counts were derived. Sequenced by immunoSEQ multiplex PCR; TCRdb stores in-frame clones only, minus some. V and J calls and clone size are given by that table; D and trimming were obtained from the DNA. The top ten clones hold roughly 3% of a sample with approximately 220,000 clones, approximately 90% of them seen once. In its sample, this clone was seen once. Germline V gives CDR1 DFQATT, CDR2 SNEGSKA (reference sequence). V dropped 3 bases and J dropped 9 bases, with 12 bases sitting between them. The CDR3 spans 12 residues.

The chain joins TRBV20-1 to TRBJ2-1; D perhaps matches TRBD1 (6 bases). The receptor comes from a woman between 18 and 29 years old in a cohort exposed to, infected with or recovered from COVID-19 (not recorded which). Sample: PBMCs or T cells enriched from blood (not recorded which). The CDR3: CSASLGQSEQFF. DNA of the CDR3: TGCAGTGCTAGTCTAGGACAGTCTGAGCAGTTCTTC.